This TCR beta chain is from a study of blood T cell repertoires in COVID-19. Looking at the study overall: Material from acute and convalescent COVID-19 was sourced from the United States, Italy and Spain.

Germline CDR1 MNHNY, CDR2 SVGAGI (reference sequence). The CDR3 is made up of 13 amino acids. V was clipped by 5 bases and J by 7 bases, with 9 bases between them. Some clones are missing from TCRdb's copy, which holds only in-frame ones; the method was immunoSEQ multiplex PCR. There are under 250,000 clones in the sample; almost 85% occur only once, and under 2.5% lies in the top ten. The V gene is TRBV6-6, the J gene TRBJ1-6, with D perhaps TRBD1 (5 bases). The sample consisted of peripheral blood. This clonotype originated in a woman in her 70s with COVID-19, enrolled during active disease. The CDR3 region is CASSPRTNSPLHF. In DNA, the CDR3 is TGTGCCAGCAGTCCCCGGACAAATTCACCCCTCCACTTT.